The present entry profiles one T cell receptor (beta chain) with its context. Its specificity is not known. These data come from a study of Ad26.COV2.S vaccination and SARS-CoV-2 variants. Study overall: The COV1001 Ad26.COV2.S trial arm included the donor. Study conclusions and caveats: Spike-specific TCR breadth was greater after Ad26.COV2.S than placebo. After vaccination, reports described spike-specific CD8+ and CD4+ T cell responses as showing substantial breadth.

Some clones are missing from TCRdb's copy, which holds only in-frame ones; the method was immunoSEQ multiplex PCR. The sample comprises about 680,000 clones, around 89% of which are singletons, and approximately 1.5% rests with the top ten. The CDR3 totals 13 residues. Germline V gene data show CDR1 as LNHDA and CDR2 as SQIVND (reference sequence). Trimming stripped 7 bases from V and 12 bases from J, with 18 bases between. This sample's treatment: some 20 received Ad26.COV2.S at low or high dose, single or two shots; 5 received placebo; per-sample allocation not given. Vaccine and placebo recipients were sampled on day 63 after the first injection.

This clonotype was sampled from a person aged 18-60 years who received the Ad26.COV2.S COVID-19 vaccine or a placebo. Sample: peripheral blood, taken in a trial of Ad26.COV2.S vaccine versus placebo. This chain uses TRBV19 with TRBJ1-4; D remains unclear. The CDR3 DNA follows: TGTGCCAGTAATGAGATAATCGGTGGGGAACTGTTTTTT. Encoded protein: CASNEIIGGELFF.